The 2 T cell receptor beta chains below all came from one sample that was sequenced in a study of T cells after yellow fever vaccination. TCRdb called the 5' RACE reads again in MiXCR, with one record for every CDR3 protein. This table has 100,000 to 150,000 distinct CDR3 sequences, 13% to 15% appearing once. The sequencing used CD8+ T cells sorted from PBMCs, collected 5 days after the yellow fever booster vaccination. The source is a man younger than 35 who received the YFV17D yellow fever vaccine.

This clonotype has more than one count but fewer than ten. The chain employs TRBV6-6 and TRBJ2-1; a weak D match, TRBD2 (5 bases). The CDR3 sequence is 17 residues long. Germline-derived CDR1 and CDR2 are MNHNY and SVGAGI (reference sequence). V gave up 0 bases and J gave up 5 bases, with 17 bases separating them. The CDR3 region is CASSYSMKTAVNNEQFF. The CDR3 DNA follows: TGTGCCAGCAGTTACTCAATGAAAACAGCGGTTAACAATGAGCAGTTCTTC.

The table lists this clonotype with many counts. This rearrangement joins TRBV4-3 to TRBJ2-3; 11 bases align to TRBD2. Germline CDR1 and CDR2: LGHNA and YSLEER. V lost 0 bases and J lost 5; bases outside the gene matches: 4. There are 16 residues in the CDR3. This CDR3 is CASSQEASGGIDTQYF. The DNA for the CDR3 is TGCGCCAGCAGCCAAGAGGCTAGCGGGGGGATAGATACGCAGTATTTT.